This entry features one T cell receptor beta chain sequence. The antigen is not known. The study recruited healthy Caucasian donors from Russia who were aged about 6 to 90. About 10 milliliters of peripheral blood were drawn from each donor. This CDR3 is built from 14 residues. Germline CDR1 is ENHRY and CDR2 is SYGVKD. V lost 6 bases, J lost 3 bases, and 11 bases lay in between. The sample comes from a study of blood T cells in healthy people across ages. Whole-study findings and limits: Older age went with lower TCR beta diversity per million T cells, in a roughly linear way.

A second PCR of roughly 7 to 11 cycles used a sample-barcoded 5' primer and a J-beta primer mix. MiXCR, run by TCRdb on the 5' RACE reads, gives a single entry per CDR3 protein. The sample shows 650,000 to 950,000 distinct CDR3 sequences, more than 40% of them seen only once. The rearrangement joins TRBV10-3 to TRBJ2-2, with D tentatively TRBD1 (6 bases). The sequence derives from a man aged 55 to 70 in good health. The sample comprised blood. CDR3 sequence reads: CAIRGDIDTGELFF. For the CDR3, the DNA is TGTGCCATCAGAGGGGACATCGACACCGGGGAGCTGTTTTTT.